The table lists the clone carrying this T cell receptor (beta chain) with a few counts. Antigen specificity is unknown. This sample is part of a study of CD8 T cells in ankylosing spondylitis. Findings and limits, study-wide: A motif of eight highly homologous TCR beta variants was seen as apparently characteristic of ankylosing spondylitis blood.

Each CDR3 protein gets one entry after TCRdb re-called the 5' RACE reads with MiXCR. The table has around 480,000 distinct CDR3 sequences, roughly 15% seen once. This clonotype originated in a male donor with ankylosing spondylitis. Sequences were obtained from blood, either unsorted or a sorted T cell fraction (not recorded which).

CDR3 sequence reads: CSASRFGGDTQYF. CDR3 in DNA: TGCAGTGCTAGCCGATTTGGAGGGGATACGCAGTATTTT. The chain recombines TRBV20-1 with TRBJ2-3; D possibly corresponds to TRBD2 (6 bases). Germline loops: CDR1 DFQATT, CDR2 SNEGSKA (reference sequence). This CDR3 spans 13 amino acids. V lost 3 bases, J lost 6 bases, and 13 bases lay in between.